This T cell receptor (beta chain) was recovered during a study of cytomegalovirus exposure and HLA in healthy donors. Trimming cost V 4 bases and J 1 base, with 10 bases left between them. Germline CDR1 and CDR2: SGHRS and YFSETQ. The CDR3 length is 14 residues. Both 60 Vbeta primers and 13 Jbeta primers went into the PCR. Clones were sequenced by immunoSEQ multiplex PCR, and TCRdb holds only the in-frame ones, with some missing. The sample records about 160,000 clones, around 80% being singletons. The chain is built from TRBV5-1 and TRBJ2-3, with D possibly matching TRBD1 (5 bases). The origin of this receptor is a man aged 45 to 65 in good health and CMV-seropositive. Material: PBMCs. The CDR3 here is CASSLGHGTDTQYF. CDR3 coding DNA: TGCGCCAGCAGCCTAGGACACGGCACAGATACGCAGTATTTT.